Following are 29 T cell receptor beta chains from one sample sequenced in a study of Tregs in tolerant kidney transplant recipients. Generated by immunoSEQ multiplex PCR, the TCRdb table keeps only in-frame clones and is missing some. The data contain approximately 260,000 clones, about 86% of them singletons. The material sequenced was CD4+ T cells from blood. These receptors originate from a human donor in good health.

The chain carries TRBV7-9 and TRBJ2-3; D is undetermined. Trimming took off 4 bases at V and 0 bases at J, with 2 bases between the two ends. Germline loops: CDR1 SEHNR, CDR2 FQNEAQ (reference sequence). This CDR3 region has 12 residues. The CDR3 reads CASSYSTDTQYF. Here the CDR3 DNA reads TGTGCCAGCAGCTATAGCACAGATACGCAGTATTTT. Using reference TRBV7-9 and TRBJ2-3 for the parts outside the CDR3, the full variable domain is DTGVSQNPRHKITKRGQNVTFRCDPISEHNRLYWYRQTLGQGPEFLTYFQNEAQLEKSRLLSDRFSAERPKGSFSTLEIQRTEQGDSAMYLCASSYSTDTQYFGPGTRLTVL.

This rearrangement joins TRBV2 to TRBJ2-3, with D perhaps TRBD1 (5 bases). Trimming left V 4 bases short and J 3 bases short, with 11 bases between. Germline CDR1 SNHLY, CDR2 FYNNEI. The CDR3 is 14 amino acids. The CDR3 coding sequence is TGTGCCAGCAGTGCTCAGGGCGGTACAGATACGCAGTATTTT. This gives the protein CASSAQGGTDTQYF.

This clone was recorded once. V is TRBV5-4 and J is TRBJ2-5; TRBD1 matches 9 bases. Trimming removed 4 bases from V and 4 bases from J; junction bases left unmatched: 8. Per germline, CDR1 SGHNT and CDR2 YYREEE (reference sequence). This CDR3 is 15 amino acids long. CDR3 sequence reads: CASSHGTGSRETQYF. The CDR3 DNA reads TGTGCCAGCAGCCATGGGACAGGGTCTCGAGAGACCCAGTACTTC.

The gene calls are TRBV30 and TRBJ2-7; 7 bases fit TRBD2. The V gene end was trimmed by 0 bases and the J gene end by 9 bases; junction bases not matched to a gene: 5. The germline V gene has CDR1 GTSNPN and CDR2 SVGIG (reference sequence). CDR3 length: 12 residues. CDR3 in amino acids: CAWSVTGGRQYF. The CDR3 coding sequence is TGTGCCTGGAGTGTTACGGGGGGACGGCAGTACTTC.

V and J are TRBV7-9 and TRBJ1-2; tentative D call: TRBD1 (5 bases). The CDR3 covers 13 residues. CDR1 SEHNR and CDR2 FQNEAQ come from the germline V gene (reference sequence). The V end was cut by 3 bases, the J end by 4 bases, with 9 bases between. This CDR3 reads CASSLQGSYGYTF. Written as DNA, the CDR3 is TGTGCCAGCAGCTTGCAGGGAAGCTATGGCTACACCTTC.

This clone was found once. The V call is TRBV6-1, the J call TRBJ2-7, with 12 positions matching TRBD1. This CDR3 comprises 12 residues. V trimming: 4 bases; J trimming: 11 bases; junction bases outside the gene matches: 3. CDR1 and CDR2 (germline): MNHNS, SASEGT. As DNA, the CDR3 is TGTGCCAGCAGTGGGGGACAGGGGGCAGAGTACTTC. Its protein product is CASSGGQGAEYF.

In DNA form, the CDR3 reads TGTGCCAGCAGTACGGTCTGGGGCAGTAACCACGAGCAGTACTTC. Residues: CASSTVWGSNHEQYF. The V call is TRBV6-5, the J call TRBJ2-7; possible D gene TRBD1, 5 bases. Trimming stripped 5 bases from V and 5 bases from J, with 19 bases between. The CDR3 consists of 15 residues. Germline V CDR1 and CDR2: MNHEY, SVGAGI.

This clone is a singleton in its sample. The chain couples TRBV19 to TRBJ1-5, with a tentative D call TRBD1 (5 bases). The CDR3 totals 16 residues. Germline CDR1 LNHDA, CDR2 SQIVND (reference sequence). V was trimmed by 7 bases and J by 0 bases, leaving 16 bases between them. The CDR3 spells CASTPWGGNSNQPQHF. The DNA for the CDR3 is TGTGCCAGTACCCCCTGGGGGGGAAATAGCAATCAGCCCCAGCATTTT.

In its sample, this clone was seen once. This chain joins TRBV29-1 and TRBJ1-3; 9 bases match TRBD1. In germline, CDR1 is SQVTM, CDR2 ANQGSEA. The CDR3 covers 15 residues. Germline trimming cut 4 bases from V and 0 bases from J; bases unmatched to any gene: 4. The DNA of the CDR3 is TGCAGCGTTGCCGGGACAGGGACCTCTGGAAACACCATATATTTT. Protein sequence: CSVAGTGTSGNTIYF.

V usage is TRBV7-6 and J usage is TRBJ1-1; D remains unclear. Germline lookup yields CDR1 SGHVS and CDR2 FNYEAQ. The V gene lost 1 base and the J gene lost 0 bases, with 12 bases spanning the gap. The CDR3 totals 16 residues. DNA for the CDR3: TGTGCCAGCAGCTTAGGTCCGCGGGAGATGAACACTGAAGCTTTCTTT. Its translation is CASSLGPREMNTEAFF.

J is TRBJ1-1 and V is TRBV5-1; TRBD1 agrees at 7 bases. CDR1 is SGHRS and CDR2 is YFSETQ in the germline V gene. J was trimmed by 1 base and V by 6 bases; bases with no gene match: 6. The CDR3 has 14 residues. The CDR3 bases are TGCGCCAGCACCCAAGGGACAGCGAACACTGAAGCTTTCTTT. This encodes CASTQGTANTEAFF. Filled out from reference TRBV5-1 and TRBJ1-1, the complete variable domain reads KAGVTQTPRYLIKTRGQQVTLSCSPISGHRSVSWYQQTPGQGLQFLFEYFSETQRNKGNFPGRFSGRQFSNSRSEMNVSTLELGDSALYLCASTQGTANTEAFFGQGTRLTVV.

Points on this clone: The sample has other DNA sequences that encode this CDR3 too. This chain uses TRBV7-8 with TRBJ1-2, with 9 bases matching TRBD1. Germline V gene sequence: CDR1 SGHVS, CDR2 FQNEAQ. CDR3 length: 14 residues. V was clipped by 5 bases and J by 3 bases; unmatched bases: 4. The CDR3 nucleotides read TGTGCCAGCAGCGCTCGACAGGGGGACTATGGCTACACCTTC. Its protein is CASSARQGDYGYTF.

The genes are TRBV7-9 and TRBJ2-2, with 14 positions matching TRBD2. The CDR3 is made up of 18 amino acids. With V trimmed by 2 bases and J by 1 base, 3 bases remained unmatched. The germline V gene encodes CDR1 SEHNR and CDR2 FQNEAQ (reference sequence). CDR3: CASSLPGLAGVNTGELFF. The CDR3 nucleotides are TGTGCCAGCAGCTTACCGGGACTAGCGGGGGTGAACACCGGGGAGCTGTTTTTT.

The gene calls are TRBV27 and TRBJ2-5; the match to TRBD2 covers 7 bases. The germline gives CDR1 MNHEY, CDR2 SMNVEV (reference sequence). This CDR3 has 16 amino acids. Trimming cost V 2 bases and J 5 bases; bases outside gene matches: 11. The CDR3, as DNA: TGTGCCAGCAGTTTAGTAGGGCGGGAGTGGGGTGAGACCCAGTACTTC. It encodes CASSLVGREWGETQYF.

This sequence joins TRBV5-1 and TRBJ1-4; possible D gene TRBD1, 6 bases. Trimming pared 4 bases from V and 8 bases from J, leaving 12 bases between. Germline V gene lookup returns CDR1 SGHRS and CDR2 YFSETQ. The CDR3 has 13 amino acids. The CDR3 coding sequence is TGCGCCAGCAGCCCGGGACAATTCGAAAAACTGTTTTTT. This gives the protein CASSPGQFEKLFF.

This clone has just a few counts. This may come from a read error, since a much larger clone is one base off. Within the sample, other DNA sequences also encode this same CDR3. The chain recombines TRBV30 with TRBJ1-1; D is undetermined. The CDR3 spans 11 residues. Per germline, CDR1 GTSNPN and CDR2 SVGIG (reference sequence). V dropped 3 bases and J dropped 5 bases, with 7 bases sitting between them. CDR3 loop: CAWSGRTEAFF. The CDR3 DNA is TGTGCCTGGAGCGGGAGGACTGAAGCTTTCTTT.

The table lists this clone with a count of one. This chain uses TRBV18 with TRBJ2-7, with 11 bases that match TRBD1. Germline assignment: CDR1 KGHSH and CDR2 LQKENI. V gave up 1 base and J gave up 3 bases; unmatched junction bases: 5. This CDR3 region has 16 residues. CDR3 DNA: TGTGCCAGCTCACCACGTACGGGACAGGGGGTCTACGAGCAGTACTTC. Encoded protein: CASSPRTGQGVYEQYF.

The chain employs TRBV2 and TRBJ1-1; no clear D gene. The CDR3 has 11 residues. Germline assignment: CDR1 SNHLY and CDR2 FYNNEI. Trimming removed 5 bases from V and 5 bases from J, with 6 bases in between. Here the CDR3 reads CASSLRTEAFF. CDR3 DNA: TGTGCCAGCAGTTTAAGGACTGAAGCTTTCTTT.

This chain joins TRBV5-5 and TRBJ1-3; D perhaps matches TRBD1 (6 bases). CDR3 length: 14 amino acids. CDR1 is SGHKS, CDR2 YYEKEE, per germline (reference sequence). V lost 4 bases to trimming and J lost 10 bases, with 18 bases between them. The CDR3 loop reads CASSAGTWEGTIYF. CDR3 nucleotide sequence: TGTGCCAGCAGCGCGGGGACATGGGAGGGGACCATATATTTT.

This clone was observed once. The CDR3 bases are TGTGCCAGCAGCTATACCCGGGGTAGCGGGAGGAGGGCTTTCGGTGAGCAGTTCTTC. As protein: CASSYTRGSGRRAFGEQFF. The V gene is TRBV7-9, the J gene TRBJ2-1; 10 bases line up with TRBD2. The CDR3 spans 19 residues. Trimming cost V 4 bases and J 9 bases; bases outside gene matches: 21. From germline, CDR1 is SEHNR and CDR2 FQNEAQ (reference sequence).

The chain couples TRBV7-2 to TRBJ2-3; TRBD2 agrees at 11 bases. After removal of 3 bases from V and 0 bases from J, the junction contained 11 bases not matched to a gene. CDR3 size: 19 residues. Germline V gives CDR1 SGHTA, CDR2 FQGNSA. The CDR3 nucleotides are TGTGCCAGCAGCTTCTTTTCCGGGACTAGCGGTTTTAGCACAGATACGCAGTATTTT. Its translation: CASSFFSGTSGFSTDTQYF.

The rearrangement uses TRBV7-2 and TRBJ2-1; 7 nucleotides line up with TRBD2. CDR1 and CDR2 from the germline V gene are SGHTA and FQGNSA. The CDR3 covers 15 residues. V trimming: 6 bases; J trimming: 0 bases; junction bases outside the gene matches: 5. DNA for the CDR3: TGTGCCAGCAGTTCCGGGGGGAGCTCCTACAATGAGCAGTTCTTC. Residues: CASSSGGSSYNEQFF. Variable domain in full (rest from reference TRBV7-2 and TRBJ2-1): GAGVSQSPSNKVTEKGKDVELRCDPISGHTALYWYRQSLGQGLEFLIYFQGNSAPDKSGLPSDRFSAERTGGSVSTLTIQRTQQEDSAVYLCASSSGGSSYNEQFFGPGTRLTVL.

The gene calls are TRBV9 and TRBJ2-1; 10 bases are a match to TRBD2. V was clipped by 0 bases and J by 5 bases; unmatched bases: 11. CDR3 length: 18 amino acids. In germline, CDR1 is SGDLS, CDR2 YYNGEE. The CDR3 region is CASSVGPAGTSADNEQFF. The DNA of the CDR3 is TGTGCCAGCAGCGTAGGCCCAGCCGGGACTAGCGCTGACAATGAGCAGTTCTTC.

The chain recombines TRBV19 with TRBJ2-1; maybe TRBD2 (6 bases). The CDR3 consists of 13 residues. The ends were cut back, 5 bases at V and 6 bases at J, with 11 bases in the middle. CDR1 and CDR2 (germline): LNHDA, SQIVND (reference sequence). The CDR3 DNA sequence: TGTGCCAGTAGTGGGCGGGGCTTCAATGAGCAGTTCTTC. The encoded protein is CASSGRGFNEQFF.

The chain joins TRBV7-3 to TRBJ2-3; possible D gene TRBD1, 7 bases. Germline loops: CDR1 SGHTA, CDR2 FQGTGA. The CDR3 extends over 15 amino acids. Trimming cost V 7 bases and J 0 bases, with 14 bases left between them. CDR3 sequence: CASTKGAGSTDTQYF. The DNA of the CDR3 is TGTGCCAGCACCAAGGGGGCGGGGAGCACAGATACGCAGTATTTT.

This chain joins TRBV6-6 and TRBJ1-1, with TRBD1 matching 9 bases. The germline V gene has CDR1 MNHNY and CDR2 SVGAGI (reference sequence). The CDR3 sequence is 14 residues long. V lost 5 bases, J lost 1 base, and 2 bases stayed unmatched. Written as DNA, the CDR3 is TGTGCCAGCAGTGAGGGACAGGGGAACACTGAAGCTTTCTTT. Residues: CASSEGQGNTEAFF.

This clone has just a few counts. V gene TRBV7-8 combines with J gene TRBJ1-5; TRBD1 might be the D (5 bases). Germline V gene data show CDR1 as SGHVS and CDR2 as FQNEAQ. The CDR3 length is 15 residues. The V end was cut by 1 base, the J end by 0 bases, with 7 bases between. The CDR3 DNA reads as TGTGCCAGCAGCTTAGGGGACGGTAGCAATCAGCCCCAGCATTTT. Amino acid sequence: CASSLGDGSNQPQHF. Looking up the rest from reference TRBV7-8 and TRBJ1-5 gives the full variable domain: GAGVSQSPRYKVAKRGQDVALRCDPISGHVSLFWYQQALGQGPEFLTYFQNEAQLDKSGLPSDRFFAERPEGSVSTLKIQRTQQEDSAVYLCASSLGDGSNQPQHFGDGTRLSIL.

The chain uses TRBV19 and TRBJ1-5; D unclear. CDR1 is LNHDA, CDR2 SQIVND, per germline (reference sequence). Trimming cost V 4 bases and J 1 base, with 2 bases left between them. The CDR3 covers 12 residues. The CDR3 DNA is TGTGCCAGTAGTACCAGCAATCAGCCCCAGCATTTT. This gives the protein CASSTSNQPQHF.

This clone has a handful of counts. The chain combines TRBV6-5 with TRBJ1-5; possible D gene TRBD1, 6 bases. The CDR3 sequence is 13 residues long. Trimming pared 7 bases from V and 3 bases from J, leaving 10 bases between. The germline CDR1 and CDR2 sequences are MNHEY and SVGAGI. CDR3 in DNA: TGTGCCAGCAAAGGGGGGGCCAATCAGCCCCAGCATTTT. It translates to CASKGGANQPQHF.